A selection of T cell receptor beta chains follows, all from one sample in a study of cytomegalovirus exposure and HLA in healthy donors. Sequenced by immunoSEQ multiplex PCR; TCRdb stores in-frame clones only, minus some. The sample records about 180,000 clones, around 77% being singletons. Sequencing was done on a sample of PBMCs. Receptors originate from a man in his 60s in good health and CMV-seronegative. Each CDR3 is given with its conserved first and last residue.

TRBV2,CASSERIREGDTEAFF
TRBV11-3,CASSFGETQYF
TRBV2,CASNRQVQETQYF
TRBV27,CASTRVGGEQFF
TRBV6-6,CASSYGPPQGSEQFF
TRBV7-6,CASSLNPGLASNEQFF
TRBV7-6,CASSQTPGGRTDGELFF
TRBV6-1,CASSEGDPRRGSPLHF
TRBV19,CASSRVHSNQPQHF
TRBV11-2,CASSNLDLGEQFF
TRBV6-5,CASSSLDRGRMAFF
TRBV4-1,CASSQQGHNSPLHF
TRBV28,CASSKTGMETQYF
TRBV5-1,CASSLAGSNYEQYF
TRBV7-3,CASSSRTSSGIGADTQYF
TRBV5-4,CASSRQGRAETQYF
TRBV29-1,CSIRAGGNEQFF
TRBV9,CASSVGSTAGNIIYF
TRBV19,CASMNSGGPDTQYF
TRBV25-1,CASSRMGQGGDQNEKLFF
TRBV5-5,CASSLDWTGWGYTF
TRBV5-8,CASSLALETQYF
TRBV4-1,CASSPRTGMDNEQFF
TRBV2,CASRKDLWVWFF
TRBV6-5,CASSSRTGVSSYEQYF
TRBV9,CASSVARGGNTEAFF
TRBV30,CAWSVGRNQPQNF
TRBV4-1,CASSQGHGASGGDTQYF
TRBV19,CASSTGTGYGYPF
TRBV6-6,CASLQPGGHEQYF
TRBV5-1,CASSRSTGANTGELFF
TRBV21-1,CASSKVVLGRSF
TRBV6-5,CASSQDRGPTDTQYF
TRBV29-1,CSVTTPWTGSSYEQYF
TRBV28,CASSLGRGLAGSTDTQYF
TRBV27,CASSLSSGGGNSPLHF
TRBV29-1,CSVDPMDSPYGYTF
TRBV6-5,CASSYFGNEQFF